The 3 T cell receptor beta chains given below trace back to one sample, sequenced in a study of shared clonotypes between healthy human individuals (dated by TCRdb to 2020 to 2022). The library was built by means of the immunoSEQ multiplex PCR assay. TCRdb took this table from immuneACCESS and kept in-frame rearrangements with V and J called. Such tables lack part of the clones; where checked against another copy, unresolved V genes explain under half of the gap, and the rest is unexplained. The sample contains some 2,000,000 clones, 95% of them found a single time. The ten largest clonotypes hold around 0.13% of the sample. The sequencing input was naive CD4+ T cells sorted from blood. In the paper's terms, the cell subset or site label means: CD45RA+ positively selected. Source of these receptors: a man between 18 and 29 years old in good health.

This clone showed up just once. The chain has TRBV7-9 and TRBJ1-5; 7 bases fit TRBD1. This CDR3 region has 15 residues. V lost 5 bases, J lost 4 bases, and 8 bases stayed unmatched. The germline gives CDR1 SEHNR, CDR2 FQNEAQ (reference sequence). For the CDR3, the DNA is TGTGCCAGCAGCCGACAGGGTGGGGTGAATCAGCCCCAGCATTTT. Its translation is CASSRQGGVNQPQHF.

The chain carries TRBV11-2 and TRBJ1-2; unclear D gene. V lost 5 bases and J 8 bases, leaving 15 bases between the germline ends. The CDR3 length is 13 residues. Per germline, CDR1 SGHAT and CDR2 FQNNGV. Here the CDR3 reads CASSHSKVEGYTF. In nucleotides, the CDR3 is TGTGCCAGCAGCCACTCAAAGGTGGAAGGCTACACCTTC.

This rearrangement joins TRBV28 to TRBJ2-3, with D hard to call. The V and J ends lost 6 bases and 0 bases respectively, with 7 bases between them. Germline lookup yields CDR1 MDHEN and CDR2 SYDVKM. The CDR3 is 13 residues long. CDR3 region: CASRGSSTDTQYF. CDR3 sequence (DNA): TGTGCCAGCAGGGGATCGAGCACAGATACGCAGTATTTT.